This T cell receptor (beta chain) was sequenced in a study of blood T cell repertoires in COVID-19. Turning to the study itself: The samples span acute and convalescent COVID-19 from the United States, Italy and Spain. T cells, B-cell-depleted T cells, or PBMCs supplied cDNA or gDNA.

Germline V gives CDR1 SGHKS, CDR2 YYEKEE (reference sequence). This CDR3 is 17 amino acids long. Trimming removed 1 base from V and 5 bases from J, with 22 bases in between. In the study's own analysis: Using reference gene primer amplification, nucleated cell counts were estimated. Only in-frame clones appear in the TCRdb table, and some are missing; sequencing was by immunoSEQ multiplex PCR. V, J and clone size are those of that table, while D and trimming were read from the DNA. The repertoire holds approximately 290,000 clones, with over 85% as singletons. Seattle patient enrollment occurred during active infection, with longitudinal follow-up thereafter.

Input material: peripheral blood. The TCR sequence derives from a woman in her 30s with COVID-19, enrolled during active disease. The chain links TRBV5-5 to TRBJ2-7; D perhaps matches TRBD2 (5 bases). The CDR3 spells CASSLWTGARVVNEQYF. The CDR3 DNA reads as TGTGCCAGCAGCTTGTGGACTGGCGCTCGAGTTGTTAACGAGCAGTACTTC.